The rows below give T cell receptor beta chains drawn from one sample of a study of early T cells in non-severe SARS-CoV-2 infection. TCRdb re-analysed the 5' RACE reads in MiXCR, keeping a single row per CDR3 protein. The repertoire consists of 60,000 to 75,000 distinct CDR3 sequences, with approximately 12% occurring once and the leading ten covering approximately 4.9%. The source material was whole blood. Every receptor here comes from an adult who was a healthcare worker with PCR-confirmed SARS-CoV-2 infection or an uninfected control (not recorded which). The CDR3 runs from the conserved cysteine through the conserved F or W. Fields, in order: V gene, D gene, J gene, clone size, CDR3 DNA, CDR3 protein. A D gene is named only where the DNA matches it firmly. Some rows have no size entry. The others give once, few or many, or a class for an expanded clone.

v_call: TRBV15; d_call: .; j_call: TRBJ1-6; clone_size: .; cdr3_nt: TGTGCCACCAGCGGAGACAGGAGGATTTCACCCCTCCACTTT; cdr3_aa: CATSGDRRISPLHF
v_call: TRBV6-6; d_call: .; j_call: TRBJ2-7; clone_size: many; cdr3_nt: TGTGCCAGCAGTTACTCGGGCAGGCGCCAATTTAAAACCTACGAGCAGTACTTC; cdr3_aa: CASSYSGRRQFKTYEQYF
v_call: TRBV6-1; d_call: .; j_call: TRBJ2-5; clone_size: .; cdr3_nt: TGTGCCAGCACCCGCAGGGGTGGCGGCCAAGAGACCCAGTACTTC; cdr3_aa: CASTRRGGGQETQYF
v_call: TRBV12-3/TRBV12-4; d_call: .; j_call: TRBJ1-1; clone_size: many; cdr3_nt: TGTGCCAGCAGTTTTAACACTGAAGCTTTCTTT; cdr3_aa: CASSFNTEAFF
v_call: TRBV6-6; d_call: TRBD2; j_call: TRBJ2-5; clone_size: .; cdr3_nt: TGTGCCAGCACCTACGGACTAGCGGGAGAGACCCAGTACTTC; cdr3_aa: CASTYGLAGETQYF
v_call: TRBV5-5; d_call: .; j_call: TRBJ2-1; clone_size: .; cdr3_nt: TGTGCCAACAGCCTCTCAAGAGGACTCTACAATGAGCAGTTCTTC; cdr3_aa: CANSLSRGLYNEQFF
v_call: TRBV2; d_call: .; j_call: TRBJ2-2; clone_size: many; cdr3_nt: TGTGCCAGCACCCCTCTCGGCGGGGGCGAGAACACCGGGGAGCTGTTTTTT; cdr3_aa: CASTPLGGGENTGELFF
v_call: TRBV23-1; d_call: .; j_call: TRBJ2-7; clone_size: few; cdr3_nt: TGCGCCAGCAGTCAATCTAGGTCAATCAGCTACGAGCAGTACTTC; cdr3_aa: CASSQSRSISYEQYF
v_call: TRBV12-3/TRBV12-4; d_call: TRBD2; j_call: TRBJ2-1; clone_size: few; cdr3_nt: TGTGCCAGCAGTTTAGGGGCGCGGGGGTCCTACAATGAGCAGTTCTTC; cdr3_aa: CASSLGARGSYNEQFF
v_call: TRBV29-1; d_call: TRBD1; j_call: TRBJ1-3; clone_size: many; cdr3_nt: TGCAGCGTAGGGGCGGGACAGGCTGGAAACACCATATATTTT; cdr3_aa: CSVGAGQAGNTIYF
v_call: TRBV19; d_call: TRBD2; j_call: TRBJ2-4; clone_size: .; cdr3_nt: TGTGCCAGTAGTATAAAAAGACTAGCGGGAGAGAACTTAAACATTCAGTACTTC; cdr3_aa: CASSIKRLAGENLNIQYF
v_call: TRBV19; d_call: TRBD1; j_call: TRBJ1-1; clone_size: few; cdr3_nt: TGTGCCAGTAGCCACACAGGGGGCCTGATGAACACTGAAGCTTTCTTT; cdr3_aa: CASSHTGGLMNTEAFF
v_call: TRBV7-6; d_call: .; j_call: TRBJ1-5; clone_size: .; cdr3_nt: TGTGCCAGCTCCGTAGGACCGGGGGGACAGCCCCAGCATTTT; cdr3_aa: CASSVGPGGQPQHF
v_call: TRBV5-1; d_call: .; j_call: TRBJ2-1; clone_size: many; cdr3_nt: TGCGCCAGCACCCGGGGGGCCAGGGCGAGAGTGTACAATGAGCAGTTCTTC; cdr3_aa: CASTRGARARVYNEQFF
v_call: TRBV18; d_call: TRBD1; j_call: TRBJ2-6; clone_size: many; cdr3_nt: TGTGCCAGCTCACCCAGACAGGGGGCGAGCTCTGGGGCCAACGTCCTGACTTTC; cdr3_aa: CASSPRQGASSGANVLTF
v_call: TRBV10-3; d_call: .; j_call: TRBJ2-3; clone_size: few; cdr3_nt: TGTGCCATCAGGGGGGACCGAATCACAGATACGCAGTATTTT; cdr3_aa: CAIRGDRITDTQYF
v_call: TRBV30; d_call: TRBD1; j_call: TRBJ2-7; clone_size: .; cdr3_nt: TGTGCCTGGAGTCCCGGGACAGGGGGGCCCGAGCAGTACTTC; cdr3_aa: CAWSPGTGGPEQYF
v_call: TRBV10-3; d_call: .; j_call: TRBJ2-7; clone_size: .; cdr3_nt: TGTGCCATCAATCGGGCCATTTCGGAAGAGCAGTACTTC; cdr3_aa: CAINRAISEEQYF
v_call: TRBV12-3/TRBV12-4; d_call: .; j_call: TRBJ1-1; clone_size: .; cdr3_nt: TGTGCCAGCAGTCCCACCCAGGGGCGCGCTGAAGCTTTCTTT; cdr3_aa: CASSPTQGRAEAFF
v_call: TRBV11-2; d_call: TRBD2; j_call: TRBJ2-2; clone_size: few; cdr3_nt: TGTGCCAGCAGCTTTTATAGCGGGAGGAGCACCGGGGAGCTGTTTTTT; cdr3_aa: CASSFYSGRSTGELFF
v_call: TRBV28; d_call: .; j_call: TRBJ2-3; clone_size: .; cdr3_nt: TGTGCCAGCAGAGGGGGGGTAGCGGATACGCAGTATTTT; cdr3_aa: CASRGGVADTQYF
v_call: TRBV10-1; d_call: .; j_call: TRBJ2-7; clone_size: many; cdr3_nt: TGCGCCAGCAGACAGGGTAATCAAGGCGAGCAGTACTTC; cdr3_aa: CASRQGNQGEQYF
v_call: TRBV2; d_call: TRBD2; j_call: TRBJ2-1; clone_size: few; cdr3_nt: TGTGCCAGCACTCGTTCGGGACTAGCTTCCTACAATGAGCAGTTCTTC; cdr3_aa: CASTRSGLASYNEQFF
v_call: TRBV7-9; d_call: .; j_call: TRBJ1-1; clone_size: few; cdr3_nt: TGTGCCAGCAGCTCCGGGGCGAACACTGAAGCTTTCTTT; cdr3_aa: CASSSGANTEAFF
v_call: TRBV7-8; d_call: .; j_call: TRBJ1-1; clone_size: few; cdr3_nt: TGTGCCAGCAGCAGACAGGAGAACACTGAAGCTTTCTTT; cdr3_aa: CASSRQENTEAFF
v_call: TRBV11-2; d_call: .; j_call: TRBJ2-3; clone_size: .; cdr3_nt: TGTGCCAGCAGTCCGGCCGGGACGAGGAATACGCAGTATTTT; cdr3_aa: CASSPAGTRNTQYF
v_call: TRBV27; d_call: .; j_call: TRBJ2-5; clone_size: .; cdr3_nt: TGTGCCAGCAGTTTCATGGGGAGCCAAGAGACCCAGTACTTC; cdr3_aa: CASSFMGSQETQYF
v_call: TRBV11-2; d_call: .; j_call: TRBJ2-2; clone_size: .; cdr3_nt: TGTGCCAGCAGCTTTCCCCCCCCGGGGCGACCCAACACCGGGGAGCTGTTTTTT; cdr3_aa: CASSFPPPGRPNTGELFF
v_call: TRBV9; d_call: .; j_call: TRBJ1-2; clone_size: .; cdr3_nt: TGTGCCAGCAGCGCGGGGAGTACTAACTATGGCTACACCTTC; cdr3_aa: CASSAGSTNYGYTF
v_call: TRBV28; d_call: .; j_call: TRBJ2-1; clone_size: many; cdr3_nt: TGTGCCAGCAGTCCACCGTTCAATGAGCAGTTCTTC; cdr3_aa: CASSPPFNEQFF
v_call: TRBV29-1; d_call: TRBD1; j_call: TRBJ2-3; clone_size: .; cdr3_nt: TGCAGCGCGCCGGGACAGGGGGCGTACACGCAGTATTTT; cdr3_aa: CSAPGQGAYTQYF
v_call: TRBV11-3; d_call: .; j_call: TRBJ2-4; clone_size: many; cdr3_nt: TGTGCCAGCAGCTTAATGATTCGGCCAGGGGATCCACTAGCCAAAAACATTCAGTACTTC; cdr3_aa: CASSLMIRPGDPLAKNIQYF
v_call: TRBV20-1; d_call: .; j_call: TRBJ2-2; clone_size: few; cdr3_nt: TGCAGTGCTAGTCATAGTGCGGGCACCGGGGAGCTGTTTTTT; cdr3_aa: CSASHSAGTGELFF